The sequence of this T cell receptor beta chain was determined in a study of cytomegalovirus exposure and HLA in healthy donors. Primers for the PCR totalled 60 Vbeta and 13 Jbeta. Generated by immunoSEQ multiplex PCR, the TCRdb table keeps only in-frame clones and is missing some. Here the sample spans 110,000 to 150,000 clones, 70% to 80% being singletons. Findings and limits, study-wide: Follow-up analysis found HLA locus-dependent TCR association rates, highest for DRB1 and lowest for HLA-C.

Regarding this clone: Its antigen remains unidentified.

Specimen: PBMCs. This receptor was identified in a man between 18 and 29 years old in good health and CMV-seronegative.

The CDR3 loop is CASSLGQVGYTF. DNA of the CDR3: TGTGCCAGCAGCTTAGGTCAGGTGGGCTACACCTTC. The chain couples TRBV7-2 to TRBJ1-2, with D hard to call. Per germline, CDR1 SGHTA and CDR2 FQGNSA. Trimming took 1 base from V and 8 from J, leaving 8 bases between them. There are 12 residues in the CDR3.